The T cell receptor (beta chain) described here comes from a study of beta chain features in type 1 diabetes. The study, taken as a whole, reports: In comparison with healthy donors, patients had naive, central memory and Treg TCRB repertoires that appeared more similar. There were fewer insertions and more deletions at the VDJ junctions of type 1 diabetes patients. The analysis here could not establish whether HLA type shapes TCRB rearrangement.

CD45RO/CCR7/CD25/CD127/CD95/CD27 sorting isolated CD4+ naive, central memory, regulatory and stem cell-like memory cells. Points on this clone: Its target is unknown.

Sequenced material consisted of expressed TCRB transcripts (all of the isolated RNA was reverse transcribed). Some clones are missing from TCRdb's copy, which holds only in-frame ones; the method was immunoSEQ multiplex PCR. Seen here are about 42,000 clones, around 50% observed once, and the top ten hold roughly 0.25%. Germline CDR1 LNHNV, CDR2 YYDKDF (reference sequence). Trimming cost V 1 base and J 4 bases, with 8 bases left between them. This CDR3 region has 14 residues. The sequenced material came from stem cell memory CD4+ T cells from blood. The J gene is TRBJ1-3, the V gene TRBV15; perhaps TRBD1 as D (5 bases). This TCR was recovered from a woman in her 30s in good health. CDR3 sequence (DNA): TGTGCCACCAGCAGAGCAGGGCTCGGAAACACCATATATTTT. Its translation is CATSRAGLGNTIYF.